This T cell receptor beta chain was captured by sequencing in a study of blood T cell repertoires in COVID-19. Whole-study context: COVID-19 samples collected from the United States, Italy and Spain covered acute and convalescent phases. T cells, B-cell-depleted T cells, or PBMCs supplied cDNA or gDNA.

Germline V lookup: CDR1 SGDLS, CDR2 YYNGEE. J was trimmed by 0 bases and V by 4 bases; bases with no gene match: 9. The CDR3 has 17 amino acids. Original handling: Amplifying reference gene primers gave estimates of nucleated cell counts. Some clones are missing from TCRdb's copy, which holds only in-frame ones; the method was immunoSEQ multiplex PCR. From that table come the V and J calls and clone size; the DNA was used to work out D and trimming. The data show roughly 150,000 clones, approximately 79% seen once. J is TRBJ2-7 and V is TRBV9; 11 nucleotides line up with TRBD2. The sequenced material came from peripheral blood. The TCR comes from a woman between 55 and 75 years old with COVID-19, enrolled during active disease. The CDR3 region has the DNA TGTGCCAGCAGCCCCGGGCTAGCGGGAGGTATCTCCTACGAGCAGTACTTC. It codes for CASSPGLAGGISYEQYF. The whole variable domain, filled in from reference TRBV9 and TRBJ2-7, reads DSGVTQTPKHLITATGQRVTLRCSPRSGDLSVYWYQQSLDQGLQFLIQYYNGEERAKGNILERFSAQQFPDLHSELNLSSLELGDSALYFCASSPGLAGGISYEQYFGPGTRLTVT.